Below are 24 T cell receptor beta chains sequenced from a single sample in a study of blood T cells in healthy people across ages (dated by TCRdb to the mid-2010s). The library was generated by 5' RACE. TCRdb names Illumina HiSeq 2500 as the instrument used. The second PCR ran for about 7 to 11 cycles and used a J-beta primer mix along with a sample-barcoded 5' primer. Using fastp trimming at Q25 and MiXCR clonotype assembly, TCRdb reanalyzed the public sequencing data and kept in-frame beta chains. Identical CDR3 protein sequences are pooled into one entry, listed with their most common genes and DNA. This sample holds over 1,300,000 distinct CDR3 sequences; 55% to 75% were observed only once. 6.7% of the sample is taken by the ten largest. Material for sequencing was blood. The source is a man younger than 35 in good health.

This clonotype has only one observation. The genes are TRBV20-1 and TRBJ2-1; 8 bases are shared with TRBD1. Judging by the DNA end, TRBJ2-7 fits better; the J call may be wrong. The CDR3 totals 13 residues. Germline assignment: CDR1 DFQATT and CDR2 SNEGSKA (reference sequence). The CDR3: CSASRGQADEQYF. For the CDR3, the DNA is TGCAGTGCTAGCCGGGGACAGGCAGACGAGCAGTACTTC.

V gene TRBV7-6 combines with J gene TRBJ1-4, with D possibly matching TRBD1 (5 bases). V was trimmed by 1 base and J by 0 bases, leaving 9 bases between them. This CDR3 has 16 residues. Per the germline V gene, CDR1 is SGHVS and CDR2 is FNYEAQ. As DNA, the CDR3 is TGTGCCAGCAGCTTAGGGGGGATCCCAACTAATGAAAAACTGTTTTTT. Amino acids: CASSLGGIPTNEKLFF. Together with reference TRBV7-6 and TRBJ1-4, the CDR3 gives the full variable domain: GAGVSQSPRYKVTKRGQDVALRCDPISGHVSLYWYRQALGQGPEFLTYFNYEAQQDKSGLPNDRFSAERPEGSISTLTIQRTEQRDSAMYRCASSLGGIPTNEKLFFGSGTQLSVL.

At least ten counts were recorded for this clonotype. This chain connects TRBV6-4 to TRBJ2-1, with D hard to call. V dropped 0 bases and J dropped 6 bases, with 6 bases sitting between them. This CDR3 has 13 residues. Germline values: CDR1 MRHNA, CDR2 SNTAGT. The CDR3 spells CASSDSDSNEQFF. Here the CDR3 DNA reads TGTGCCAGCAGTGACTCGGATTCCAATGAGCAGTTCTTC.

The chain carries TRBV20-1 and TRBJ1-5; tentatively, D is TRBD1 (5 bases). This CDR3 has 13 amino acids. Germline V gene data show CDR1 as DFQATT and CDR2 as SNEGSKA (reference sequence). V dropped 5 bases and J dropped 7 bases, with 15 bases sitting between them. CDR3 in amino acids: CSAAGSYSQPQHF. The CDR3 coding sequence is TGCAGTGCTGCAGGGAGTTACTCCCAGCCCCAGCATTTT.

The chain has TRBV28 and TRBJ2-3, with TRBD1 identical over 8 bases. Germline V gene data show CDR1 as MDHEN and CDR2 as SYDVKM. The CDR3 runs 15 residues. V was clipped by 7 bases and J by 1 base; unmatched bases: 7. The CDR3 DNA reads TGTGCCAGCACTCCACAGGGGGTGGGCACAGATACGCAGTATTTT. Its protein product is CASTPQGVGTDTQYF.

This clonotype was seen repeatedly, ten times or more. This CDR3 is CSARDRGYEQYF. In DNA, the CDR3 is TGCAGTGCTAGGGACAGGGGATACGAGCAGTACTTC. The chain links TRBV20-1 to TRBJ2-7; the match to TRBD1 covers 9 bases. The CDR3 consists of 12 residues. The germline CDR1 and CDR2 sequences are DFQATT and SNEGSKA (reference sequence). V dropped 3 bases and J dropped 4; count of bases not matched to a gene: 1.

The J gene is TRBJ1-5, the V gene TRBV5-1; perhaps TRBD1 as D (5 bases). Germline values: CDR1 SGHRS, CDR2 YFSETQ. Trimming removed 4 bases at V and 2 bases at J, with 10 bases between. The length of the CDR3 is 14 residues. CDR3 protein: CASSARGGNQPQHF. The CDR3, as DNA: TGCGCCAGCAGCGCGCGGGGGGGCAATCAGCCCCAGCATTTT.

The V gene is TRBV13, the J gene TRBJ2-7, with 10 bases matching TRBD1. The length of the CDR3 is 15 residues. In germline, CDR1 is PRHDT, CDR2 FYEKMQ (reference sequence). V shed 5 bases and J 7 bases; nucleotides not matched to a gene: 11. CDR3 nucleotides: TGTGCCAGCAGCCCAAGAGGGACAGGGGTTGATGAGCAGTACTTC. It translates to CASSPRGTGVDEQYF.

The chain uses TRBV6-4 and TRBJ2-2; unclear D gene. Trimming shortened V by 0 bases and J by 4 bases, and 12 bases separated the two germline ends. This CDR3 is 16 amino acids long. Germline values: CDR1 MRHNA, CDR2 SNTAGT. CDR3: CASSDSVKVATGELFF. In DNA, the CDR3 is TGTGCCAGCAGTGACTCGGTTAAGGTGGCCACCGGGGAGCTGTTTTTT.

V and J are TRBV6-6 and TRBJ1-1; D uncertain. This CDR3 has 12 amino acids. Germline CDR1 reads MNHNY; CDR2 reads SVGAGI (reference sequence). The V gene lost 0 bases and the J gene lost 6 bases, with 5 bases spanning the gap. The CDR3 here is CASSYSAAEAFF. The CDR3, as DNA: TGTGCCAGCAGTTACTCGGCAGCTGAAGCTTTCTTT.

This sequence joins TRBV10-3 and TRBJ1-1; 10 nucleotides match TRBD1. Per the germline V gene, CDR1 is ENHRY and CDR2 is SYGVKD. The CDR3 covers 14 residues. Trimming removed 2 bases from V and 8 bases from J; junction bases left unmatched: 5. The CDR3 reads CAISEGQGVREAFF. CDR3 bases: TGTGCCATCAGTGAGGGACAGGGGGTGAGGGAAGCTTTCTTT.

The chain has TRBV7-2 and TRBJ1-6; maybe TRBD1 (5 bases). V was clipped by 5 bases and J by 5 bases, with 16 bases between them. Germline V gene sequence: CDR1 SGHTA, CDR2 FQGNSA. This CDR3 has 16 amino acids. The CDR3 DNA sequence: TGTGCCAGCAGCCCTAGTCCAGGGCGGGATAATTCACCCCTCCACTTT. Translated: CASSPSPGRDNSPLHF.

V and J are TRBV10-3 and TRBJ1-6; no firm D call. This CDR3 is 11 amino acids long. Trimming removed 10 bases at V and 5 bases at J, with 6 bases between. Germline V gene sequence: CDR1 ENHRY, CDR2 SYGVKD. CDR3 DNA sequence: TGTGCCACGGGAAATAATTCACCCCTCCACTTT. As protein: CATGNNSPLHF.

The sample holds a few counts of this clonotype. The rearrangement uses TRBV7-9 and TRBJ1-1, with D hard to call. This CDR3 has 11 residues. V lost 5 bases and J 6 bases, leaving 7 bases between the germline ends. Germline CDR1 and CDR2: SEHNR and FQNEAQ (reference sequence). The CDR3 nucleotides are TGTGCCAGCAGCCACCCTTCTGAAGCTTTCTTT. As protein: CASSHPSEAFF.

This clonotype was recorded once. The chain is built from TRBV28 and TRBJ1-2; 8 bases are shared with TRBD1. The germline gives CDR1 MDHEN, CDR2 SYDVKM. V shed 5 bases and J 8 bases; nucleotides not matched to a gene: 13. This CDR3 is built from 15 residues. The CDR3 spells CASSVQGALAQGYTF. In nucleotides, the CDR3 is TGTGCCAGCAGTGTTCAGGGGGCGCTTGCTCAAGGCTACACCTTC.

CDR3 region: CSASTSGRSQETQYF. For the CDR3, the DNA is TGCAGTGCTAGTACTAGCGGGAGGTCCCAAGAGACCCAGTACTTC. This chain links TRBV20-1 with TRBJ2-5; 12 nucleotides match TRBD2. Germline V gene sequence: CDR1 DFQATT, CDR2 SNEGSKA (reference sequence). V was pared by 3 bases and J by 1 base, with 3 bases of the junction left unmatched. The CDR3 totals 15 residues.

The chain combines TRBV29-1 with TRBJ2-4; D is perhaps TRBD2 (5 bases). The J call may not be correct, given that the DNA end is closer to TRBJ2-7. Germline V gene data show CDR1 as SQVTM and CDR2 as ANQGSEA. This CDR3 comprises 13 residues. This CDR3 reads CSVYGSSLGEQYF. The CDR3 coding sequence is TGCAGCGTTTATGGGAGTAGTTTGGGCGAGCAGTACTTC.

V is TRBV20-1 and J is TRBJ2-1; 8 nucleotides match TRBD2. The CDR3 contains 13 residues. CDR1 is DFQATT and CDR2 is SNEGSKA in the germline V gene (reference sequence). Trimming took 2 bases from V and 10 from J; bases not matched to a gene: 7. The CDR3 loop reads CSARPRTSSEQFF. In DNA form, the CDR3 reads TGCAGTGCTAGACCCCGGACTAGCTCCGAGCAGTTCTTC.

V gene TRBV29-1 combines with J gene TRBJ1-1; weak D call: TRBD1 (5 bases). Germline V CDR1 and CDR2: SQVTM, ANQGSEA. Trimming pared 5 bases from V and 3 bases from J, leaving 16 bases between. The CDR3 covers 14 residues. The CDR3 DNA sequence: TGCAGCGTTTTCGCGCGGGGGGTGGACACTGAAGCTTTCTTT. Amino acids: CSVFARGVDTEAFF.

V gene TRBV29-1 combines with J gene TRBJ1-4; D is undetermined. Germline lookup yields CDR1 SQVTM and CDR2 ANQGSEA. Trimming cost V 4 bases and J 4 bases, with 10 bases left between them. The CDR3 covers 13 residues. CDR3 sequence: CSVGGGYNEKLFF. For the CDR3, the DNA is TGCAGCGTTGGAGGAGGATATAATGAAAAACTGTTTTTT.

The CDR3 sequence: CASSLNRGFTAYEQYF. CDR3 DNA: TGTGCCAGCAGCTTGAACAGGGGATTCACAGCCTACGAGCAGTACTTC. The chain links TRBV7-2 to TRBJ2-4; 7 nucleotides match TRBD1. The DNA matches TRBJ2-7 better at its end, which makes the J call doubtful. Germline values: CDR1 SGHTA, CDR2 FQGNSA. This CDR3 comprises 16 residues.

The CDR3 nucleotides read TGTGCCAGCAGACGAGTGTACTCCTACAATGAGCAGTTCTTC. Translation: CASRRVYSYNEQFF. J is TRBJ2-1 and V is TRBV27; D is uncertain. The CDR3 is made up of 14 amino acids. The germline V gene encodes CDR1 MNHEY and CDR2 SMNVEV (reference sequence). Trimming shortened V by 6 bases and J by 0 bases, and 9 bases separated the two germline ends.

The chain uses TRBV20-1 and TRBJ2-2; D unclear. CDR1 and CDR2 from the germline V gene are DFQATT and SNEGSKA (reference sequence). CDR3 size: 15 residues. Trimming removed 3 bases from V and 5 bases from J, with 16 bases in between. The CDR3 nucleotides are TGCAGTGCTAGCGCTAGGGATTTGGGGACCGGGGAGCTGTTTTTT. Protein sequence: CSASARDLGTGELFF.

The V call is TRBV7-2, the J call TRBJ2-7; the D gene is possibly TRBD1 (6 bases). Trimming shortened V by 5 bases and J by 3 bases, and 14 bases separated the two germline ends. The CDR3 contains 14 residues. Germline V gene data show CDR1 as SGHTA and CDR2 as FQGNSA. Here the CDR3 DNA reads TGTGCCAGCAGCCATGGACAGCCGTACTACGAGCAGTACTTC. Protein product: CASSHGQPYYEQYF.